Sequencing of this T cell receptor (beta chain) was carried out in a study of shared clonotypes between healthy human individuals. General study results and limits: Tissue TCR repertoires likely differ from these blood-only repertoires.

With regard to this clone: Antigen unknown.

Genomic DNA of unsorted samples came from around 90 million PBMCs. The germline CDR1 and CDR2 sequences are LNHDA and SQIVND (reference sequence). With V trimmed by 4 bases and J by 12 bases, 11 bases remained unmatched. This CDR3 region has 16 residues. Original processing notes: ImmunoSEQ junction-only sequences lacked quality scores, so their filtering differed. The method was immunoSEQ multiplex PCR; TCRdb's version includes in-frame clones alone and lacks a portion of them. For V, J and clone size, that table is used; D and trimming come from the DNA. This table has around 450,000 clones, 70% to 80% appearing once.

This chain joins TRBV19 and TRBJ2-1, with 14 bases aligning to TRBD2. Sequenced sample: PBMCs. The TCR comes from a middle-aged woman in good health. Some clones in this sample may be carry-over from other donors' samples. CDR3 amino acids: CASSTMGLAGAYGQFF. CDR3 sequence (DNA): TGTGCCAGTAGTACCATGGGACTAGCGGGAGCCTATGGGCAGTTCTTC.